The 29 T cell receptor beta chains below come from one sample, sequenced in a study of T-cell reconstitution after alpha-beta-depleted transplantation in children. A library of TCRbeta sequences, prepared with unique molecular identifiers, was generated. TCRdb re-called the PCR reads with MiXCR, one entry per CDR3 protein. The sample lists roughly 500,000 distinct CDR3 sequences, about 33% occurring once. The source material was PBMCs from the stem cell graft donor, sampled from the stem cell graft. All receptors derive from a human donor who donated a stem cell graft to a child with aplastic anemia.

The chain uses TRBV7-9 and TRBJ1-2; 7 bases are a match to TRBD1. CDR3 size: 16 residues. The germline CDR1 and CDR2 sequences are SEHNR and FQNEAQ (reference sequence). Trimming cost V 4 bases and J 1 base; bases outside gene matches: 9. The CDR3 nucleotides are TGTGCCAGCAGCTCCCCGAGGACAGGCGATAACTATGGCTACACCTTC. Its protein is CASSSPRTGDNYGYTF.

This chain links TRBV7-2 with TRBJ1-4, with D maybe TRBD1 (6 bases). The CDR3 is 13 residues long. From germline, CDR1 is SGHTA and CDR2 FQGNSA. V lost 5 bases to trimming and J lost 8 bases, with 12 bases between them. The CDR3 loop is CASSDRRREKLFF. CDR3 bases: TGTGCCAGCAGCGACAGGCGGAGGGAAAAACTGTTTTTT. Complete variable domain (other parts from reference TRBV7-2 and TRBJ1-4): GAGVSQSPSNKVTEKGKDVELRCDPISGHTALYWYRQSLGQGLEFLIYFQGNSAPDKSGLPSDRFSAERTGGSVSTLTIQRTQQEDSAVYLCASSDRRREKLFFGSGTQLSVL.

This clonotype has more than one count but fewer than ten. The chain has TRBV12-3 or TRBV12-4 and TRBJ2-5; D gene unclear. With 4 bases removed from V and 7 bases from J, the gap between germline ends came to 10 bases. CDR3 length equals 12 residues. CDR3 protein: CASSSRVTTQYF. CDR3 DNA sequence: TGTGCCAGCAGTTCACGGGTGACGACCCAGTACTTC.

The chain carries TRBV20-1 and TRBJ1-2; D is uncertain. V lost 3 bases to trimming and J lost 7 bases, with 12 bases between them. CDR3 size: 12 residues. Per germline, CDR1 DFQATT and CDR2 SNEGSKA (reference sequence). CDR3 in amino acids: CSASIGEGGYTF. Written as DNA, the CDR3 is TGCAGTGCTAGTATCGGGGAGGGTGGCTACACCTTC.

This rearrangement joins TRBV20-1 to TRBJ2-1; TRBD2 matches at 11 bases. This CDR3 spans 15 amino acids. Germline CDR1 DFQATT, CDR2 SNEGSKA (reference sequence). V lost 6 bases and J lost 0; bases outside the gene matches: 4. The CDR3 nucleotides read TGCAGTGCCACGGGACTAGCGGACTCCTACAATGAGCAGTTCTTC. Its translation is CSATGLADSYNEQFF.

The genes are TRBV18 and TRBJ2-3; TRBD1 or TRBD2 may be the D gene (5 bases each). The ends were cut back, 5 bases at V and 0 bases at J, with 12 bases in the middle. Per the germline V gene, CDR1 is KGHSH and CDR2 is LQKENI. The CDR3 extends over 15 amino acids. Written as DNA, the CDR3 is TGTGCCAGCTCAGGTGGGACGGCTAGCACAGATACGCAGTATTTT. Translating it yields CASSGGTASTDTQYF.

The chain joins TRBV12-3 or TRBV12-4 to TRBJ1-1; D is possibly TRBD1 (6 bases). V shed 6 bases and J shed 5 bases, with 16 bases lying between them. The CDR3 covers 14 residues. CDR3 loop: CASRLSGGGTEAFF. CDR3 in DNA: TGTGCCAGCAGATTATCAGGAGGGGGGACTGAAGCTTTCTTT.

The chain recombines TRBV29-1 with TRBJ2-3; D tentatively fits TRBD1 or TRBD2 (5 bases each). The CDR3 contains 11 residues. The germline gives CDR1 SQVTM, CDR2 ANQGSEA. V was clipped by 7 bases and J by 2 bases, with 7 bases between them. Written as DNA, the CDR3 is TGCAGCGGAGGGGTCACAGATACGCAGTATTTT. Protein sequence: CSGGVTDTQYF.

This clonotype has a handful of counts. The genes are TRBV29-1 and TRBJ2-6; D not certain. Trimming left V 5 bases short and J 0 bases short, with 11 bases between. CDR1 and CDR2 (germline): SQVTM, ANQGSEA. The CDR3 consists of 15 residues. CDR3 region: CSVRALYSGANVLTF. The CDR3 DNA is TGCAGCGTTAGGGCCTTATACTCTGGGGCCAACGTCCTGACTTTC.

This chain uses TRBV3-1 with TRBJ1-1, with TRBD1 matching 8 bases. The CDR3 loop spans 15 amino acids. Germline CDR1 is LGHDT and CDR2 is YNNKEL (reference sequence). Trimming at V came to 4 bases and at J to 0 bases, leaving 4 bases not matched to a gene. CDR3 sequence reads: CASSPGTGLNTEAFF. Here the CDR3 DNA reads TGTGCCAGCAGCCCAGGGACAGGATTGAACACTGAAGCTTTCTTT.

This clonotype was observed a few times. V is TRBV2 and J is TRBJ1-1; D perhaps matches TRBD1 (6 bases). This CDR3 is built from 15 residues. V lost 7 bases, J lost 2 bases, and 17 bases lay in between. Germline V lookup: CDR1 SNHLY, CDR2 FYNNEI. CDR3 DNA sequence: TGTGCCAGCAAGGGGATTCAGGGGATTAACACTGAAGCTTTCTTT. It encodes CASKGIQGINTEAFF. Full variable domain (outside the CDR3, taken from reference TRBV2 and TRBJ1-1): EPEVTQTPSHQVTQMGQEVILRCVPISNHLYFYWYRQILGQKVEFLVSFYNNEISEKSEIFDDQFSVERPDGSNFTLKIRSTKLEDSAMYFCASKGIQGINTEAFFGQGTRLTVV.

In this sample, this clonotype turned up a few times. V and J are TRBV25-1 and TRBJ2-5, with D possibly TRBD1 on 5 matching bases. Germline CDR1 reads MGHDK; CDR2 reads SYGVNS. The CDR3 runs to 15 residues. The ends were cut back, 5 bases at V and 1 base at J, with 14 bases in the middle. For the CDR3, the DNA is TGTGCCAGCAGTTCTTTCCCGCAGGGCCAAGAGACCCAGTACTTC. Residues: CASSSFPQGQETQYF.

This rearrangement joins TRBV20-1 to TRBJ2-7; TRBD2 aligns across 10 bases. Germline V gene data show CDR1 as DFQATT and CDR2 as SNEGSKA (reference sequence). Losses at the gene ends were 6 bases for V and 6 bases for J; bases not matched to a gene: 8. The CDR3 extends over 13 amino acids. In DNA, the CDR3 is TGCAGTGCAAGCGGGAGGGCCCTCCCCGAGCAGTACTTC. This encodes CSASGRALPEQYF.

V is TRBV3-1 and J is TRBJ1-5; possible D gene TRBD1, 6 bases. Germline lookup yields CDR1 LGHDT and CDR2 YNNKEL (reference sequence). This CDR3 comprises 16 residues. V was shortened by 2 bases and J by 6 bases, with 17 bases between the two germline ends. DNA of the CDR3: TGTGCCAGCAGCCAAAATCGACAGGTGGGCAGTCAGCCCCAGCATTTT. It encodes CASSQNRQVGSQPQHF.

The chain carries TRBV29-1 and TRBJ2-2; 8 bases fit TRBD1. The CDR3 is 13 residues long. The germline V gene has CDR1 SQVTM and CDR2 ANQGSEA. V dropped 7 bases and J dropped 4; count of bases not matched to a gene: 5. The CDR3, as DNA: TGCAGCGGGGGACAGGCTGGCACCGGGGAGCTGTTTTTT. It codes for CSGGQAGTGELFF.

The V gene is TRBV13, the J gene TRBJ2-1; D is uncertain. This CDR3 contains 13 residues. Per the germline V gene, CDR1 is PRHDT and CDR2 is FYEKMQ (reference sequence). The ends were cut back, 4 bases at V and 4 bases at J, with 8 bases in the middle. The CDR3 loop reads CASSWADYNEQFF. DNA for the CDR3: TGTGCCAGCAGCTGGGCAGATTACAATGAGCAGTTCTTC.

This clonotype has only a few counts. At one end the junction does not follow the germline gene, possibly because of a read error. The chain has TRBV7-2 and TRBJ2-3, with TRBD1 matching 10 bases. Germline assignment: CDR1 SGHTA and CDR2 FQGNSA. The CDR3 covers 10 residues. CDR3 nucleotides: TGTGCCAGCAGCAGCCGGGACAGGGGTTTT. Its protein is CASSSRDRGF. Full variable domain (remainder filled in from reference TRBV7-2 and TRBJ2-3): GAGVSQSPSNKVTEKGKDVELRCDPISGHTALYWYRQSLGQGLEFLIYFQGNSAPDKSGLPSDRFSAERTGGSVSTLTIQRTQQEDSAVYLCASSSRDRGFGPGTRLTVL.

This clonotype appeared a few times. The genes are TRBV3-1 and TRBJ2-1; D gene unclear. Deletions cut 10 bases from V and 1 base from J, with 17 bases between. The CDR3 covers 15 residues. In germline, CDR1 is LGHDT, CDR2 YNNKEL (reference sequence). CDR3 region: CATSDRGRSYNEQFF. The DNA of the CDR3 is TGTGCCACGAGTGACCGAGGACGATCCTACAATGAGCAGTTCTTC.

The chain combines TRBV12-3 or TRBV12-4 with TRBJ2-2, with 7 nucleotides matching TRBD1. Trimming at V came to 7 bases and at J to 1 base, leaving 6 bases not matched to a gene. The CDR3 consists of 15 residues. DNA for the CDR3: TGTGCCAGCACCCAAGGGGACAGGAACACCGGGGAGCTGTTTTTT. Its translation: CASTQGDRNTGELFF.

In this sample, this clonotype turned up once. V is TRBV11-1 and J is TRBJ2-3; the match to TRBD2 covers 10 bases. Trimming at V came to 1 base and at J to 2 bases, leaving 9 bases not matched to a gene. This CDR3 comprises 18 residues. Germline V gene sequence: CDR1 SGHAT, CDR2 FQDESV (reference sequence). The CDR3 spells CASSLGLAGVSVTDTQYF. Written as DNA, the CDR3 is TGTGCCAGCAGCTTAGGGCTAGCGGGAGTTTCGGTCACAGATACGCAGTATTTT.

In this sample, this clonotype turned up a few times. CDR3 nucleotides: TGTGCCAGCAGCTTGTCGGTGGGAGTCAATCAGCCCCAGCATTTT. This encodes CASSLSVGVNQPQHF. The gene calls are TRBV7-2 and TRBJ1-5; D ambiguous. The germline gives CDR1 SGHTA, CDR2 FQGNSA. The length of the CDR3 is 15 residues. Trimming removed 3 bases at V and 3 bases at J, with 12 bases between.

This clonotype was detected only a few times. The chain recombines TRBV10-3 with TRBJ2-7; tentative D call: TRBD1 (5 bases). CDR1 ENHRY and CDR2 SYGVKD come from the germline V gene. CDR3 length equals 13 residues. The V end lost 7 bases, the J end lost 5 bases, and 15 bases lay between the germline ends. The CDR3 spells CAIMEGVSDEQYF. The CDR3 DNA sequence: TGTGCCATCATGGAAGGGGTGAGCGACGAGCAGTACTTC.

CDR3 sequence: CSVVLTASNYNEQFF. The DNA for the CDR3 is TGCAGCGTCGTCCTGACGGCCAGCAACTACAATGAGCAGTTCTTC. This chain uses TRBV29-1 with TRBJ2-1; D is unclear. V was cut by 6 bases and J by 3 bases, with 18 bases left in between. This CDR3 has 15 residues. CDR1 SQVTM and CDR2 ANQGSEA come from the germline V gene.

This sequence joins TRBV7-6 and TRBJ2-1; tentative D call: TRBD2 (6 bases). The CDR3 is made up of 13 amino acids. Trimming cost V 1 base and J 9 bases, with 10 bases left between them. Looked up from germline, CDR1 is SGHVS and CDR2 is FNYEAQ. Here the CDR3 reads CASSLGGTGEQFF. In DNA form, the CDR3 reads TGTGCCAGCAGCTTAGGCGGGACTGGTGAGCAGTTCTTC.

This chain's CDR3 is CASSLDSGQGYGYTF. DNA for the CDR3: TGCGCCAGCAGCTTGGATTCGGGGCAGGGCTATGGCTACACCTTC. The rearrangement joins TRBV5-1 to TRBJ1-2; maybe TRBD1 (5 bases). Germline-derived CDR1 and CDR2 are SGHRS and YFSETQ. The CDR3 sequence is 15 residues long. The germline V and J ends were trimmed by 0 bases and 4 bases, with 13 bases remaining between them. Supplemented by reference TRBV5-1 and TRBJ1-2, the full variable domain reads KAGVTQTPRYLIKTRGQQVTLSCSPISGHRSVSWYQQTPGQGLQFLFEYFSETQRNKGNFPGRFSGRQFSNSRSEMNVSTLELGDSALYLCASSLDSGQGYGYTFGSGTRLTVV.

The chain links TRBV20-1 to TRBJ1-1, with D perhaps matching TRBD1 (6 bases). The CDR3 is made up of 16 amino acids. Germline CDR1 is DFQATT and CDR2 is SNEGSKA (reference sequence). V lost 4 bases to trimming and J lost 3 bases, with 21 bases between them. The CDR3 coding sequence is TGCAGTGCTAAGCCAGGGGTTGGGGGCTGGGACACTGAAGCTTTCTTT. Its translation: CSAKPGVGGWDTEAFF.

The chain recombines TRBV19 with TRBJ1-2; TRBD1 matches 11 bases. The trim removed 9 bases at V and 4 bases at J, leaving 7 bases unmatched. Germline values: CDR1 LNHDA, CDR2 SQIVND (reference sequence). The CDR3 loop spans 14 amino acids. CDR3 sequence reads: CASLRDRGTYGYTF. Here the CDR3 DNA reads TGTGCCAGCCTCCGGGACAGGGGGACCTATGGCTACACCTTC.

The rearrangement links TRBV11-2 to TRBJ2-1; 8 nucleotides line up with TRBD2. Germline V gives CDR1 SGHAT, CDR2 FQNNGV. The CDR3 contains 18 residues. V shed 2 bases, J shed 8 bases, and the junction held 17 bases outside the gene matches. CDR3 in DNA: TGTGCCAGCAGCTTAAAGCGGGAGTTGGGTAAGGGAGACGATGAGCAGTTCTTC. Translation: CASSLKRELGKGDDEQFF.

The V and J genes are TRBV4-3 and TRBJ1-1; 7 bases line up with TRBD1. V was pared by 0 bases and J by 4 bases, with 5 bases of the junction left unmatched. The CDR3 is 15 residues long. CDR1 and CDR2 from the germline V gene are LGHNA and YSLEER. The CDR3 DNA reads as TGCGCCAGCAGCCAAGACAGGGGGAGAGGCACTGAAGCTTTCTTT. It codes for CASSQDRGRGTEAFF.